A single sample is the source of the 12 T cell receptor beta chains below, sequenced in a study of PD-1 blockade in classical Hodgkin lymphoma (TCRdb year 2020). Library construction relied on the immunoSEQ multiplex PCR assay. As stored in TCRdb, this immuneACCESS dataset retains in-frame rearrangements with V and J assigned. A fraction of the clones does not appear; measured against another copy, unresolved V genes explain less than half of the discrepancy, and the remainder lacks a known reason. Recorded for this sample are almost 95,000 clones; more than 80% of them occurred a single time. The top ten clones comprise approximately 17% of the sample. The time point label, read with the paper, signifies: cycle 4 day 1 (C4D1), after about 6 weeks of nivolumab. Every trial patient had relapsed following autologous stem cell transplantation, and prior brentuximab vedotin exposure was what differed among cohorts A, B and C.

The specimen comprised peripheral blood mononuclear cells (PBMCs), sampled before the fourth cycle of nivolumab. These receptors were collected from a human donor with classical Hodgkin lymphoma.

The gene calls are TRBV13 and TRBJ2-2; 9 bases are a match to TRBD2. The trim removed 3 bases at V and 5 bases at J, leaving 4 bases unmatched. The CDR3 loop spans 15 amino acids. Germline CDR1 is PRHDT and CDR2 is FYEKMQ (reference sequence). DNA for the CDR3: TGTGCCAGCAGCTTTAGCGGGAGAGGAACCGGGGAGCTGTTTTTT. It codes for CASSFSGRGTGELFF. The whole variable domain, remainder taken from reference TRBV13 and TRBJ2-2, is AAGVIQSPRHLIKEKRETATLKCYPIPRHDTVYWYQQGPGQDPQFLISFYEKMQSDKGSIPDRFSAQQFSDYHSELNMSSLELGDSALYFCASSFSGRGTGELFFGEGSRLTVL.

V usage is TRBV27 and J usage is TRBJ1-5; no clear D. This CDR3 has 15 amino acids. The germline gives CDR1 MNHEY, CDR2 SMNVEV (reference sequence). Trimming removed 6 bases at V and 0 bases at J, with 12 bases between. The CDR3: CASSPTTYSNQPQHF. The CDR3 coding sequence is TGTGCCAGCAGCCCGACAACTTATAGCAATCAGCCCCAGCATTTT.

With regard to this clone: This CDR3 is also generated by other DNA sequences in the sample. J is TRBJ1-2 and V is TRBV30; D call uncertain. Looked up from germline, CDR1 is GTSNPN and CDR2 is SVGIG (reference sequence). The CDR3 is 11 residues long. V lost 0 bases and J 5 bases, leaving 4 bases between the germline ends. The DNA of the CDR3 is TGTGCCTGGAGTGTCGGATATGGCTACACCTTC. As protein: CAWSVGYGYTF.

The CDR3 loop reads CASSIPTGLLTYEQYF. In nucleotides, the CDR3 is TGTGCCAGCAGCATTCCCACAGGGCTACTCACCTACGAGCAGTACTTC. This sequence joins TRBV11-2 and TRBJ2-7; possibly TRBD1 for D (6 bases). CDR1 and CDR2 from the germline V gene are SGHAT and FQNNGV. Trimming stripped 5 bases from V and 2 bases from J, with 19 bases between. The CDR3 totals 16 residues.

The chain carries TRBV6-1 and TRBJ2-1; TRBD2 aligns across 9 bases. Unmatched junction bases numbered 10, after V lost 0 bases and J lost 10 bases. The CDR3 totals 16 residues. CDR1 is MNHNS and CDR2 is SASEGT in the germline V gene. Written as DNA, the CDR3 is TGTGCCAGCAGTGAAGCCGGCGGGAGGGGTGTGGGGGAGCAGTTCTTC. Translated, it gives CASSEAGGRGVGEQFF.

The V gene is TRBV5-1, the J gene TRBJ2-6, with D unresolved. Per the germline V gene, CDR1 is SGHRS and CDR2 is YFSETQ. Trimming shortened V by 6 bases and J by 0 bases, and 7 bases separated the two germline ends. The CDR3 has 14 amino acids. Here the CDR3 DNA reads TGCGCCAGCACCGGACCCTCTGGGGCCAACGTCCTGACTTTC. The encoded protein is CASTGPSGANVLTF.

V usage is TRBV30 and J usage is TRBJ2-2, with 14 bases matching TRBD2. The CDR3 runs to 15 residues. From germline, CDR1 is GTSNPN and CDR2 SVGIG (reference sequence). V gave up 2 bases and J gave up 6 bases; unmatched junction bases: 2. CDR3 amino acids: CAWSLGLAGAGELFF. The CDR3 nucleotides are TGTGCCTGGAGTCTGGGACTAGCGGGAGCCGGGGAGCTGTTTTTT.

The V gene is TRBV27, the J gene TRBJ1-1; D gene unclear. Trimming shortened V by 2 bases and J by 7 bases, and 11 bases separated the two germline ends. Germline values: CDR1 MNHEY, CDR2 SMNVEV (reference sequence). The CDR3 spans 13 residues. Here the CDR3 DNA reads TGTGCCAGCAGTTTAGGGCAGGCTTTTGAAGCTTTCTTT. It yields the protein CASSLGQAFEAFF.

This clone was counted a single time. The chain has TRBV9 and TRBJ1-5; D call uncertain. CDR3 size: 15 residues. V was cut by 4 bases and J by 0 bases, with 11 bases left in between. Germline lookup yields CDR1 SGDLS and CDR2 YYNGEE. CDR3 region: CASSLTEYSNQPQHF. The CDR3 nucleotides are TGTGCCAGCAGCCTTACAGAATATAGCAATCAGCCCCAGCATTTT.

This sequence joins TRBV29-1 and TRBJ1-2; unclear D gene. Germline assignment: CDR1 SQVTM and CDR2 ANQGSEA. The CDR3 covers 12 residues. Trimming cost V 4 bases and J 0 bases, with 6 bases left between them. The CDR3 loop reads CSVVPPNYGYTF. CDR3 nucleotides: TGCAGCGTTGTACCTCCTAACTATGGCTACACCTTC.

V gene TRBV10-3 combines with J gene TRBJ2-5, with D unresolved. CDR3 length equals 12 residues. The germline CDR1 and CDR2 sequences are ENHRY and SYGVKD. V was cut by 10 bases and J by 1 base, with 10 bases left in between. Written as DNA, the CDR3 is TGTGCCACAAAGAGCAGCCAAGAGACCCAGTACTTC. It is translated as CATKSSQETQYF.

This clone was seen only once. The chain joins TRBV18 to TRBJ2-1; unclear D gene. Germline V gene sequence: CDR1 KGHSH, CDR2 LQKENI. The CDR3 has 15 amino acids. Trimming shortened V by 3 bases and J by 2 bases, and 11 bases separated the two germline ends. The CDR3 DNA is TGTGCCAGCTCACCGTCTGTTATGGCCTACAATGAGCAGTTCTTC. As protein: CASSPSVMAYNEQFF. The whole variable domain, remainder taken from reference TRBV18 and TRBJ2-1, is NAGVMQNPRHLVRRRGQEARLRCSPMKGHSHVYWYRQLPEEGLKFMVYLQKENIIDESGMPKERFSAEFPKEGPSILRIQQVVRGDSAAYFCASSPSVMAYNEQFFGPGTRLTVL.